This is a list of T cell receptor beta chains from one sample in a study of shared clonotypes between healthy human individuals. Method: immunoSEQ multiplex PCR; TCRdb's copy keeps in-frame clones and lacks some. Among over 800,000 clones listed, about 91% were seen once. The sample comprised naive CD8+ T cells sorted from blood. These receptors originate from a man aged 30 to 39 in good health. The CDR3 runs from the conserved cysteine through the conserved F or W. The order of the fields is V gene, J gene, clone size, D gene, CDR3 DNA, CDR3 protein. D genes are given only for firm matches. The size entry is marked missing in some rows and otherwise reads once, few, many or a size class.

>TRBV10-3|TRBJ2-5|.|TRBD1
TGTGCCATCAGTGGAAGGGACAGGGTGGAGACCCAGTACTTC
CAISGRDRVETQYF
>TRBV30|TRBJ2-7|.|TRBD1
TGTGCCTGGACCGGGACAGGGTCCGGCGAGCAGTACTTC
CAWTGTGSGEQYF
>TRBV19|TRBJ2-7|.|.
TGTGCCAGTAGTCCGACACGCAACCGGTACTACGAGCAGTACTTC
CASSPTRNRYYEQYF
>TRBV9|TRBJ1-2|once|.
TGTGCCAGCAGCTCCCTGCTATATGGCTACACCTTC
CASSSLLYGYTF
>TRBV2|TRBJ2-6|.|TRBD2
TGTGCCAGCAATCCGGGACTAGCGGGAGCTGGGGCCAACGTCCTGACTTTC
CASNPGLAGAGANVLTF
>TRBV4-2|TRBJ1-5|.|TRBD1
TGTGCCAGCAGCCAAGGGGTCCGGGACAGGGGAGACCAGCCCCAGCATTTT
CASSQGVRDRGDQPQHF
>TRBV6-6|TRBJ2-7|few|TRBD2
TGTGCCACCATTAGCGGGAGTTCCTACGAGCAGTACTTC
CATISGSSYEQYF
>TRBV7-9|TRBJ2-4|.|.
TGTGCCAGCAGCTCACCGGGACAACTCAAAAACATTCAGTACTTC
CASSSPGQLKNIQYF
>TRBV5-1|TRBJ2-2|.|TRBD1
TGCGCCAGCAGCTTGGCGGACAGGGCTAACACCGGGGAGCTGTTTTTT
CASSLADRANTGELFF
>TRBV9|TRBJ2-7|.|TRBD1
TGTGCCAGCAGCGGAGGGGACAGGTCTTTACACGAGCAGTACTTC
CASSGGDRSLHEQYF
>TRBV5-4|TRBJ2-1|once|TRBD2
TGTGCCAGCAGTCCAACCATAGCGGGAACCTACAATGAGCAGTTCTTC
CASSPTIAGTYNEQFF
>TRBV27|TRBJ1-5|.|.
TGTGCCAGCAGCCGAGGACAGCTAAATCAGCCCCAGCATTTT
CASSRGQLNQPQHF
>TRBV7-3|TRBJ2-7|.|TRBD2
TGTGCCAGCAGCTTGACTAGCGGGAGTTACGAGCAGTACTTC
CASSLTSGSYEQYF
>TRBV19|TRBJ2-1|.|TRBD2
TGTGCCAGTAGTGAACTAGCGGGAGGGCTAAATGAGCAGTTCTTC
CASSELAGGLNEQFF
>TRBV7-9|TRBJ2-1|once|TRBD2
TGTGCCAGCAGCTCGGTAGTGGGCGGGAGACTCAATGAGCAGTTCTTC
CASSSVVGGRLNEQFF
>TRBV28|TRBJ1-1|once|.
TGTGCCAGCAGTTTGGCTACTGAAGCTTTCTTT
CASSLATEAFF
>TRBV2|TRBJ2-7|.|TRBD1
TGTGCCAGCAGACGCGGACAGGGCGACTACGAGCAGTACTTC
CASRRGQGDYEQYF
>TRBV9|TRBJ2-1|.|.
TGTGCCAGCAGCTCGACAGGCAATGAGCAGTTCTTC
CASSSTGNEQFF
>TRBV5-4|TRBJ2-7|.|TRBD1
TGTGCCAGCAGCCCGGGACAGACCTACGAGCAGTACTTC
CASSPGQTYEQYF
>TRBV5-4|TRBJ1-2|few|.
TGTGCCAGCAGCTTGGTTCAGGGGACCTATGGCTACACCTTC
CASSLVQGTYGYTF
>TRBV28|TRBJ1-2|.|.
TGTGCCAGCAGTTTTCTAAGGGATTTGAACTATGGCTACACCTTC
CASSFLRDLNYGYTF
>TRBV5-1|TRBJ2-7|.|.
TGCGCCAGCAGCCCATACTCCGACAGGAACTTCGGCGAGCAGTACTTC
CASSPYSDRNFGEQYF
>TRBV28|TRBJ1-1|.|TRBD1
TGTGCCAGCAGGGTTTCCTGGGGGACAGGGCCATTGAACACTGAAGCTTTCTTT
CASRVSWGTGPLNTEAFF
>TRBV7-2|TRBJ2-5|.|TRBD2
TGTGCCAGCAGCTCACTAGCGGGAGTCTTTGAGACCCAGTACTTC
CASSSLAGVFETQYF
>TRBV11-2|TRBJ2-1|once|.
TGTGCCAGCAGCTCCCCTTTTGCGTACAATGAGCAGTTCTTC
CASSSPFAYNEQFF
>TRBV19|TRBJ2-7|.|.
TGTGCCAGCTCACCTATCCCGGGGACGATGAGAGAGCAGTACTTC
CASSPIPGTMREQYF
>TRBV18|TRBJ2-7|.|.
TGTGCCAGCTCAGAAAGTGCTAGCGCAAGCACCTACGAGCAGTACTTC
CASSESASASTYEQYF
>TRBV5-4|TRBJ2-7|.|.
TGTGCCAGCAGCTTGGATTTAGGGACATCCCTCCACGAGCAGTACTTC
CASSLDLGTSLHEQYF
>TRBV6-5|TRBJ2-1|.|TRBD2
TGTGCCAGCAGACTCGGACTAGCGGGATTTAATGAGCAGTTCTTC
CASRLGLAGFNEQFF
>TRBV5-4|TRBJ1-2|.|.
TGTGCCAGCAGCTTCATCACGAATAACTATGGCTACACCTTC
CASSFITNNYGYTF
>TRBV11-1|TRBJ2-7|.|.
TGTGCCAGCAGGGGACCGGGGATGGCAGCCTACGAGCAGTACTTC
CASRGPGMAAYEQYF
>TRBV10-3|TRBJ1-3|.|.
TGTGCCATCAGGGACAGCTCTGGAAACACCATATATTTT
CAIRDSSGNTIYF
>TRBV11-2|TRBJ1-2|.|TRBD1
TGTGCCAGCAGCTTAGTAACAGGGGTCGGGGGCTACACCTTC
CASSLVTGVGGYTF
>TRBV29-1|TRBJ2-1|few|.
TGCAGCGTTGAGTACAATGAGCAGTTCTTC
CSVEYNEQFF
>TRBV7-2|TRBJ2-1|.|TRBD2
TGTGCCAGCAGCGCCAGCGGGGCCCCTTTGAATGAGCAGTTCTTC
CASSASGAPLNEQFF
>TRBV4-1|TRBJ2-7|.|TRBD1
TGCGCCAGCAGCCAAGGGACAGGGTATCCCTACGAGCAGTACTTC
CASSQGTGYPYEQYF
>TRBV7-9|TRBJ1-2|.|.
TGTGCCAGCAGCTTAGGAGATGGCTACACCTTC
CASSLGDGYTF
>TRBV27|TRBJ2-7|.|TRBD2
TGTGCCAGCAGTACAGGGACTAGCGGGAGCCTAGAGCAGTACTTC
CASSTGTSGSLEQYF
>TRBV4-3|TRBJ2-1|.|TRBD2
TGCGCCAGCAGCCAAGATCTTAGCGGGAGTTTGATCTACAATGAGCAGTTCTTC
CASSQDLSGSLIYNEQFF
>TRBV5-8|TRBJ2-7|.|.
TGTGCCAGCAGCTTCGCTAGCTCACTCCCTGGGTACGAGCAGTACTTC
CASSFASSLPGYEQYF
>TRBV5-1|TRBJ2-7|.|.
TGCGCCAGCAGCTTAAGCCGTACCTACGAGCAGTACTTC
CASSLSRTYEQYF
>TRBV19|TRBJ1-1|.|.
TGTGCCAGTAGAGACGGCCTCTTGAACACTGAAGCTTTCTTT
CASRDGLLNTEAFF
>TRBV7-2|TRBJ2-1|.|.
TGTGCCAGCAGCCAGGACCCACGGGAGCAGTTCTTC
CASSQDPREQFF
>TRBV5-1|TRBJ2-7|many|TRBD1
TGCGCCAGCAGCTTGGAGACAGGGCACTCCTACGAGCAGTACTTC
CASSLETGHSYEQYF
>TRBV10-1|TRBJ2-2|.|TRBD2
TGCGCCAGCAGTGATCACCCGGGACTAGCGGGCAACACCGGGGAGCTGTTTTTT
CASSDHPGLAGNTGELFF
>TRBV5-4|TRBJ2-1|.|TRBD2
TGTGCCAGCAGCTTGGCGGGACTAGCGGGAAACTCCTACAATGAGCAGTTCTTC
CASSLAGLAGNSYNEQFF
>TRBV27|TRBJ1-2|.|.
TGTGCCAGCAGGGTTGGGGCTGGTGGCTACACCTTC
CASRVGAGGYTF
>TRBV6-4|TRBJ2-3|many|TRBD2
TGTGCCAGCAGCCGACTAGCGGATAGCACAGATACGCAGTATTTT
CASSRLADSTDTQYF
>TRBV19|TRBJ1-5|.|.
TGTGCCAGTAGTATTTGGACGACGAGCAATCAGCCCCAGCATTTT
CASSIWTTSNQPQHF
>TRBV6-5|TRBJ1-2|.|TRBD1
TGTGCCAGCAGTTACGCCTACAGGGGTGTCTACACCTTC
CASSYAYRGVYTF
>TRBV4-1|TRBJ2-1|.|TRBD2
TGCGCCAGCAGCCCAGCGGGAGGGACCTACAATGAGCAGTTCTTC
CASSPAGGTYNEQFF